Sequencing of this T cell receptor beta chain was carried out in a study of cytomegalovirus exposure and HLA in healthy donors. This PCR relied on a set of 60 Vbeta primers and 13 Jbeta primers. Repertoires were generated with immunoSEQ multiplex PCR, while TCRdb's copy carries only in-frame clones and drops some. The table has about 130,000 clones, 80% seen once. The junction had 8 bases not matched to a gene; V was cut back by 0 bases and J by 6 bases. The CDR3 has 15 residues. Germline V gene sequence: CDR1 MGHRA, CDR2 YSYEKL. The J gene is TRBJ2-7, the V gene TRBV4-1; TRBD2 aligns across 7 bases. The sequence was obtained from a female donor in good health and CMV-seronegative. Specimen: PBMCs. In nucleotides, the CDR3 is TGCGCCAGCAGCCAAGAAACGGGGGGTAATGTCGAGCAGTACTTC. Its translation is CASSQETGGNVEQYF.